A selection of T cell receptor beta chains follows, all from one sample in a study of OX40 agonist ivuxolimab in advanced cancers. Clones were read by immunoSEQ multiplex PCR, and TCRdb kept only the in-frame ones, dropping some. This table holds 70,000 or so clones, 88% found once. The material was CD4+ or CD8+ T cells sorted from blood, obtained in a trial of the OX40 agonist ivuxolimab. The receptors stem from an adult with an advanced solid tumor such as melanoma, head and neck, liver or kidney cancer. Both conserved end residues are part of each CDR3. Fields, in order: V gene, clone size, J gene, D gene, CDR3 DNA, CDR3 protein. D genes are given only for firm matches. Rows give clone size only sometimes, using once, few, many, or a class for an expanded clone.

TRBV28	-	TRBJ2-5	-	TGTGCCAGCACCGCGGGACCGTACCAAGAGACCCAGTACTTC	CASTAGPYQETQYF
TRBV30	-	TRBJ2-6	-	TGTGCCTGGAGTCCTAAGGGAGGCTCTGGGGCCAACGTCCTGACTTTC	CAWSPKGGSGANVLTF
TRBV9	-	TRBJ2-5	-	TGTGCCAGCAGCGTAACCTCAAACGGCGGAGAGACCCAGTACTTC	CASSVTSNGGETQYF
TRBV4-2	-	TRBJ1-1	-	TGTGCCAGCAGCCCTTACAGGGACAAAGGTCCTGAAGCTTTCTTT	CASSPYRDKGPEAFF
TRBV5-1	-	TRBJ2-7	TRBD1	TGCGCCAGCAAACCTAGGACAGGGGATCCCTACGAGCAGTACTTC	CASKPRTGDPYEQYF
TRBV7-2	few	TRBJ1-5	-	TGTGCCAGCAGCCCGGACAGAGATCAGCCCCAGCATTTT	CASSPDRDQPQHF
TRBV15	once	TRBJ1-5	-	TGTGCCACCAGCAGAGGTGGGACCCGAGGGAATCAGCCCCAGCATTTT	CATSRGGTRGNQPQHF
TRBV13	few	TRBJ1-1	-	TGTGCCAGCAGCTTAAGGGGATGGGGCAGGAGGATCACTGAAGCTTTCTTT	CASSLRGWGRRITEAFF
TRBV4-1	-	TRBJ1-1	TRBD1	TGCGCCAGCAGCCAACCGACAGGGGGCGTCGGAGCTTTCTTT	CASSQPTGGVGAFF
TRBV7-8	once	TRBJ1-3	-	TGTGCCAGCAGCTTGCAGGGATCCGGAAACACCATATATTTT	CASSLQGSGNTIYF
TRBV30	-	TRBJ1-5	TRBD1	TGTGCCTGGGCAGGGGGCGCGGGCAATCAGCCCCAGCATTTT	CAWAGGAGNQPQHF
TRBV27	-	TRBJ2-7	-	TGTGCCAGCAGTTTACGGGGTGGCTCCTACGAGCAGTACTTC	CASSLRGGSYEQYF
TRBV7-2	-	TRBJ2-3	TRBD1	TGTGCCAGCAGCTCCGAGGGGGCGCGGGTCACAGATACGCAGTATTTT	CASSSEGARVTDTQYF
TRBV29-1	-	TRBJ1-1	-	TGCAGCGTTGTCTTTTCCGGGAGGGGCACTGAAGCTTTCTTT	CSVVFSGRGTEAFF
TRBV28	-	TRBJ2-1	TRBD2	TGTGCCAGCAGGTCACCTCTAGCGGACTCCTACAATGAGCAGTTCTTC	CASRSPLADSYNEQFF
TRBV28	-	TRBJ2-7	-	TGTGCCAGCATCTCAGCCTACGAGCAGTACTTC	CASISAYEQYF
TRBV27	-	TRBJ1-2	-	TGTGCCAGCATTCCTAGGCGGGGGTCGGGCTATGGCTACACCTTC	CASIPRRGSGYGYTF
TRBV5-1	once	TRBJ2-3	TRBD2	TGCGCCAGCAGAGACGGGACTAGCGGTAACACAGATACGCAGTATTTT	CASRDGTSGNTDTQYF
TRBV9	-	TRBJ2-5	-	TGTGCCAGCAGCGTAACGCCAGGGGTAGGCCAAGAGACCCAGTACTTC	CASSVTPGVGQETQYF
TRBV11-2	-	TRBJ2-4	-	TGTGCCAGCAGCCCCCGGGAGGGGGCTTACATTCAGTACTTC	CASSPREGAYIQYF
TRBV5-1	-	TRBJ1-3	-	TGCGCCAGCAGCCCACCGGGCTCTGGAAACACCATATATTTT	CASSPPGSGNTIYF
TRBV4-2	-	TRBJ2-2	TRBD2	TGTGCCAGCAGCCCGATCCAGAGCGGGGGGGTTGGGGGCAACCGGGAGCTGTTTTTT	CASSPIQSGGVGGNRELFF
TRBV7-2	-	TRBJ2-3	TRBD1	TGTGCCAGCAGCTTAGTAGGGACAGGGGCTAGCACAGATACGCAGTATTTT	CASSLVGTGASTDTQYF
TRBV29-1	-	TRBJ1-1	-	TGCAGCGTTGAAGAACTAGTAAACACTGAAGCTTTCTTT	CSVEELVNTEAFF
TRBV2	-	TRBJ1-3	-	TGTGCCAGCGGCTCTCGAGAGTTCTCTGGAAACACCATATATTTT	CASGSREFSGNTIYF
TRBV4-1	-	TRBJ2-7	TRBD2	TGCGCCAGCAGTCTGGGACTAGCGCCCTCCTACGAGCAGTACTTC	CASSLGLAPSYEQYF
TRBV6-1	-	TRBJ1-1	-	TGTGCCAGCAGTGAGGTTTCGGACACTGAAGCTTTCTTT	CASSEVSDTEAFF
TRBV30	-	TRBJ2-1	TRBD2	TGTGCCTCAGCCCCTGGCACGGGGGGGCGAAATGAGCAGTTCTTC	CASAPGTGGRNEQFF
TRBV7-9	-	TRBJ1-4	-	TGTGCCAGCAACCCCGGAGGGGCTGAAAAACTGTTTTTT	CASNPGGAEKLFF
TRBV7-2	-	TRBJ2-2	-	TGTGCCAGCAGCTTAGTGCGGGGGCCCGGGGAGCTGTTTTTT	CASSLVRGPGELFF
TRBV11-2	-	TRBJ2-1	TRBD2	TGTGCCAGCAGCTTAGATGATAGCGGGAGCAATGAGCAGTTCTTC	CASSLDDSGSNEQFF